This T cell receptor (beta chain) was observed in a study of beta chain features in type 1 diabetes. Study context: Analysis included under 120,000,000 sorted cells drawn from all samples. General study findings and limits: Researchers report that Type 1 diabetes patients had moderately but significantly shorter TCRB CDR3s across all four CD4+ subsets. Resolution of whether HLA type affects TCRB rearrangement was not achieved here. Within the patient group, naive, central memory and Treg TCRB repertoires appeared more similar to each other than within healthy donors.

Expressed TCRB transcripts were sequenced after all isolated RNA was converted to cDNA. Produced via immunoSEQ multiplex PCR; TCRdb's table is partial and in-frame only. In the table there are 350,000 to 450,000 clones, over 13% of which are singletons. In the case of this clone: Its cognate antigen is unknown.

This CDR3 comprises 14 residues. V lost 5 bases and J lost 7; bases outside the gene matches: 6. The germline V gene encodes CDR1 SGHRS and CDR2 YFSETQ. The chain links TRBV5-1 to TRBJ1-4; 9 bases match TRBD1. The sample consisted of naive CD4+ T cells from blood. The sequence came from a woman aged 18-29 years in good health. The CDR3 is CASRRTGESEKLFF. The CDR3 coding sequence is TGCGCCAGCAGACGGACAGGGGAGAGTGAAAAACTGTTTTTT.